The 24 T cell receptor beta chains presented below share a single source sample, sequenced in a study of neoadjuvant anti-PD-1 for oral cavity cancer. The table came from immunoSEQ multiplex PCR; TCRdb's copy has only in-frame clones and leaves some out. Here the sample spans some 71,000 clones, around 88% being singletons. The sequenced sample was PBMCs, obtained before nivolumab (anti-PD-1) treatment. These receptor sequences come from a person aged 35-79 years with oral cavity squamous cell carcinoma.

The chain employs TRBV14 and TRBJ2-7, with D hard to call. Trimming took 1 base from V and 2 from J, leaving 9 bases between them. The germline CDR1 and CDR2 sequences are SGHDN and FVKESK. The CDR3 extends over 14 amino acids. This chain's CDR3 is CASSQVASPYEQYF. CDR3 nucleotide sequence: TGTGCCAGCAGCCAAGTCGCCAGCCCCTACGAGCAGTACTTC.

The rearrangement joins TRBV7-6 to TRBJ2-1, with D possibly matching TRBD2 (5 bases). V was clipped by 5 bases and J by 3 bases, with 14 bases between them. The length of the CDR3 is 15 residues. The germline V gene encodes CDR1 SGHVS and CDR2 FNYEAQ. The CDR3 sequence is CASSALLRGYNEQFF. CDR3 sequence (DNA): TGTGCCAGCAGCGCACTCCTCCGGGGCTACAATGAGCAGTTCTTC.

The chain has TRBV9 and TRBJ1-2, with 10 positions matching TRBD1. CDR1 and CDR2 (germline): SGDLS, YYNGEE. V lost 3 bases to trimming and J lost 2 bases; unmatched junction nucleotides: 10. The CDR3 extends over 17 amino acids. In DNA, the CDR3 is TGTGCCAGCAGCGCTGTGGGACAGGGGACTACCAACTATGGCTACACCTTC. Its protein product is CASSAVGQGTTNYGYTF.

The rearrangement joins TRBV7-9 to TRBJ1-1; D unresolved. The CDR3 sequence is 14 residues long. From germline, CDR1 is SEHNR and CDR2 FQNEAQ (reference sequence). Trimming removed 7 bases from V and 4 bases from J, with 16 bases in between. CDR3 in amino acids: CASTLSGVPTEAFF. DNA for the CDR3: TGTGCCAGCACCCTGTCCGGCGTGCCCACTGAAGCTTTCTTT.

Here the CDR3 reads CAVAMILTDTQYF. CDR3 sequence (DNA): TGTGCCGTTGCCATGATCCTCACAGATACGCAGTATTTT. The V and J genes are TRBV30 and TRBJ2-3; D gene uncertain. V was pared by 8 bases and J by 2 bases, with 14 bases between. The CDR3 consists of 13 residues. Germline loops: CDR1 GTSNPN, CDR2 SVGIG (reference sequence).

This clone was observed once. The chain carries TRBV21-1 and TRBJ2-7; the table's D call, TRBD2, has no DNA check behind it. TRBV21-1 constitutes a pseudogene. This CDR3 is 19 amino acids long. The CDR3 DNA reads as TGTGCCTCGCAATATCCCGGCGGGAGGTCGACCCCCAGCTCCTACGAGCAGTACTTC. As protein: CASQYPGGRSTPSSYEQYF.

V usage is TRBV9 and J usage is TRBJ2-3; the match to TRBD1 covers 7 bases. The germline gives CDR1 SGDLS, CDR2 YYNGEE. V shed 0 bases and J 1 base; nucleotides not matched to a gene: 5. The CDR3 length is 16 residues. This chain's CDR3 is CASSVDRGEGTDTQYF. The CDR3 DNA is TGTGCCAGCAGCGTAGACAGGGGAGAGGGCACAGATACGCAGTATTTT. Using reference TRBV9 and TRBJ2-3 for the parts outside the CDR3, the full variable domain is DSGVTQTPKHLITATGQRVTLRCSPRSGDLSVYWYQQSLDQGLQFLIQYYNGEERAKGNILERFSAQQFPDLHSELNLSSLELGDSALYFCASSVDRGEGTDTQYFGPGTRLTVL.

The chain has TRBV7-2 and TRBJ2-3; the D is unclear. Germline loops: CDR1 SGHTA, CDR2 FQGNSA. CDR3 length equals 11 residues. Trimming shortened V by 6 bases and J by 2 bases, and 3 bases separated the two germline ends. The CDR3 nucleotides are TGTGCCAGCAGAATCACAGATACGCAGTATTTT. Its protein product is CASRITDTQYF.

V gene TRBV28 combines with J gene TRBJ2-3; D is possibly TRBD2 (6 bases). This CDR3 contains 15 residues. Trimming pared 3 bases from V and 2 bases from J, leaving 12 bases between. Germline values: CDR1 MDHEN, CDR2 SYDVKM. CDR3 protein: CASSFPGDSTDTQYF. The CDR3 DNA is TGTGCCAGCAGTTTTCCCGGGGACTCCACAGATACGCAGTATTTT.

This clone was counted a single time. The V and J genes are TRBV12-5 and TRBJ1-1, with 7 bases aligning to TRBD1. The V gene end was trimmed by 2 bases and the J gene end by 7 bases; junction bases not matched to a gene: 7. The CDR3 is 14 residues long. CDR1 LGHNT and CDR2 FRNRAP come from the germline V gene. The CDR3 here is CASGLYPGGVEAFF. CDR3 bases: TGTGCTAGTGGTTTGTATCCAGGGGGGGTTGAAGCTTTCTTT.

The CDR3 region has the DNA TGTGCCAGCAGCTTAGCCGTGGGGACCGGGGAGCTGTTTTTT. Amino acid sequence: CASSLAVGTGELFF. The chain has TRBV7-9 and TRBJ2-2; D uncertain. CDR3 length: 14 residues. V was trimmed by 0 bases and J by 5 bases, leaving 7 bases between them. Germline V lookup: CDR1 SEHNR, CDR2 FQNEAQ (reference sequence).

This clone was counted once. The rearrangement links TRBV28 to TRBJ2-7; the match to TRBD1 covers 10 bases. The junction had 4 bases not matched to a gene; V was cut back by 6 bases and J by 2 bases. Germline V CDR1 and CDR2: MDHEN, SYDVKM. This CDR3 is 14 amino acids long. CDR3 DNA: TGTGCCAGCAGAACCGGGACAGGGGCCTACGAGCAGTACTTC. Protein: CASRTGTGAYEQYF.

This chain links TRBV27 with TRBJ2-7; D not resolved. Trimming cost V 3 bases and J 4 bases, with 7 bases left between them. CDR3 length: 12 amino acids. In germline, CDR1 is MNHEY, CDR2 SMNVEV (reference sequence). CDR3: CASSFLGYEQYF. The CDR3 nucleotides are TGTGCCAGCAGTTTTCTTGGGTACGAGCAGTACTTC.

V gene TRBV29-1 combines with J gene TRBJ1-2, with 9 bases matching TRBD1. J gave up 8 bases and V 5 bases, and 3 bases lay outside the gene matches. The CDR3 is 11 amino acids. Germline values: CDR1 SQVTM, CDR2 ANQGSEA. The CDR3 reads CSVTGTGGYTF. CDR3 sequence (DNA): TGCAGCGTTACCGGGACAGGGGGCTACACCTTC.

The chain uses TRBV6-6 and TRBJ1-4, with D possibly being TRBD1 (5 bases). The CDR3 has 16 amino acids. Trimming cost V 6 bases and J 0 bases, with 14 bases left between them. Germline CDR1 is MNHNY and CDR2 is SVGAGI (reference sequence). The CDR3 nucleotides are TGTGCCAGCAGACGACCCCGGGGGACAACTAATGAAAAACTGTTTTTT. It codes for CASRRPRGTTNEKLFF.

The chain combines TRBV11-2 with TRBJ1-4; no reliable D call. The CDR3 is made up of 15 amino acids. V dropped 1 base and J dropped 2 bases, with 8 bases sitting between them. Looked up from germline, CDR1 is SGHAT and CDR2 is FQNNGV. The CDR3 nucleotides read TGTGCCAGCAGCTTAGGGGCAGGCACTAATGAAAAACTGTTTTTT. It yields the protein CASSLGAGTNEKLFF.

This chain joins TRBV7-9 and TRBJ1-4; TRBD1 matches 7 bases. Per the germline V gene, CDR1 is SEHNR and CDR2 is FQNEAQ (reference sequence). Trimming removed 5 bases from V and 4 bases from J; junction bases left unmatched: 7. The CDR3 has 15 amino acids. The CDR3 coding sequence is TGTGCCAGCAGCCGTTCACAGGGGATTAATGAAAAACTGTTTTTT. Translated: CASSRSQGINEKLFF.

This chain links TRBV30 with TRBJ1-4; D might be TRBD1 (5 bases). V was cut by 7 bases and J by 5 bases, with 14 bases left in between. This CDR3 comprises 13 residues. Germline V gives CDR1 GTSNPN, CDR2 SVGIG (reference sequence). The CDR3 reads CASRQIPNEKLFF. CDR3 DNA sequence: TGTGCCTCGCGACAGATCCCAAATGAAAAACTGTTTTTT. The whole variable domain, filled in from reference TRBV30 and TRBJ1-4, reads SQTIHQWPATLVQPVGSPLSLECTVEGTSNPNLYWYRQAAGRGLQLLFYSVGIGQISSEVPQNLSASRPQDRQFILSSKKLLLSDSGFYLCASRQIPNEKLFFGSGTQLSVL.

The chain uses TRBV7-9 and TRBJ2-3, with TRBD2 as a possible D gene (6 bases). The CDR3 has 17 residues. Germline V gives CDR1 SEHNR, CDR2 FQNEAQ (reference sequence). With 5 bases removed from V and 1 base from J, the gap between germline ends came to 19 bases. CDR3 bases: TGTGCCAGCAGCCCATACCGGTTGGCTAGCGGCACAGATACGCAGTATTTT. Encoded protein: CASSPYRLASGTDTQYF.

The chain combines TRBV5-8 with TRBJ2-5; 8 bases agree with TRBD1. CDR1 is SGHTS and CDR2 is YDEGEE in the germline V gene. The V segment lost 2 bases and the J segment 5 bases; nucleotides outside the gene matches: 2. This CDR3 has 13 residues. CDR3 protein: CASSFDRGETQYF. In DNA form, the CDR3 reads TGTGCCAGCAGCTTCGACAGGGGCGAGACCCAGTACTTC.

Written as DNA, the CDR3 is TGTGCCAGCCGCGAGCCAGACACTGAAGCTTTCTTT. Encoded protein: CASREPDTEAFF. The J gene is TRBJ1-1, the V gene TRBV5-4; no clear D gene. From germline, CDR1 is SGHNT and CDR2 YYREEE (reference sequence). The CDR3 contains 12 residues. V lost 7 bases and J 3 bases, leaving 10 bases between the germline ends.

The CDR3 sequence: CASLIQRGGEQFF. The CDR3, as DNA: TGTGCCAGCTTGATTCAGCGGGGGGGAGAGCAGTTCTTC. The gene calls are TRBV2 and TRBJ2-1, with 10 bases matching TRBD2. Germline V CDR1 and CDR2: SNHLY, FYNNEI. V dropped 8 bases and J dropped 10; count of bases not matched to a gene: 8. The CDR3 is 13 residues long.

In this sample, this clone turned up once. The rearrangement uses TRBV6-4 and TRBJ1-4; D gene ambiguous. The CDR3 covers 13 residues. Germline loops: CDR1 MRHNA, CDR2 SNTAGT. Trimming removed 9 bases from V and 4 bases from J, with 12 bases in between. In nucleotides, the CDR3 is TGTGCCAGATTACAGTGCCTTAATGAAAAACTGTTTTTT. It encodes CARLQCLNEKLFF.

The rearrangement links TRBV11-2 to TRBJ1-2; D possibly corresponds to TRBD1 (5 bases). Trimming pared 5 bases from V and 4 bases from J, leaving 14 bases between. This CDR3 has 14 amino acids. Looked up from germline, CDR1 is SGHAT and CDR2 is FQNNGV. The CDR3 region is CASSPDSSLYGYTF. DNA for the CDR3: TGTGCCAGCAGCCCCGACAGCTCGCTCTATGGCTACACCTTC.